This T cell receptor beta chain was captured by sequencing in a study of response to subunit inactivated influenza vaccine. TCRdb analysed the RT-PCR reads with MiXCR anew, one entry per CDR3 protein. This sample carries about 780,000 distinct CDR3 sequences, about 18% of them seen once, and the ten largest clones take around 9.9%. Whole-study findings and limits: A suggestion made by the authors is that each seasonal influenza vaccination recruits few new T cells.

This clonotype has more than one count but fewer than ten. What it recognizes is unknown. CDR3 length equals 13 residues. Trimming left V 7 bases short and J 4 bases short, with 13 bases between. Sequenced here: PBMCs from blood, sampled more than 4 days after vaccination. The chain is built from TRBV12-3 or TRBV12-4 and TRBJ1-2, with D uncertain. This clonotype was sampled from a man in his fifties who received an inactivated influenza vaccine. CDR3 in DNA: TGTGCCAGCACCCCCTCAGGAACCTATGGCTACACCTTC. Its translation: CASTPSGTYGYTF.